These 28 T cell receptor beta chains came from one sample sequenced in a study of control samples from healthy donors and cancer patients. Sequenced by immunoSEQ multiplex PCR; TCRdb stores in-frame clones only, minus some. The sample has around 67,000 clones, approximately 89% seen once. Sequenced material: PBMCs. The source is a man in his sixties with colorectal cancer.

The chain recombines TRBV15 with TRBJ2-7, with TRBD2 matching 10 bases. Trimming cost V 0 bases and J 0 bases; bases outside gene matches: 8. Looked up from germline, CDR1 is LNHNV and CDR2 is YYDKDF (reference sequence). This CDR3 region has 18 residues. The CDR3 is CATSRDRLAGALSYEQYF. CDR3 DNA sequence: TGTGCCACCAGCAGAGATCGACTAGCGGGCGCACTCTCCTACGAGCAGTACTTC.

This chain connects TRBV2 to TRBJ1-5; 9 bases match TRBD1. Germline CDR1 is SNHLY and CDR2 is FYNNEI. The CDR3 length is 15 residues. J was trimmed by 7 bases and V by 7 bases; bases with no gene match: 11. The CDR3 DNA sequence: TGTGCCAGCAAACTTTCCGGGACAGGGATCCAGCCCCAGCATTTT. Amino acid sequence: CASKLSGTGIQPQHF.

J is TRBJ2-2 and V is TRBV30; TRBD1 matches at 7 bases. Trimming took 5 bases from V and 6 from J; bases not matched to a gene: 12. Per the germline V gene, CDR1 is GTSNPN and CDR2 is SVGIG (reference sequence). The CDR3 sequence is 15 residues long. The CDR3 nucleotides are TGTGCCTGGGGCCGACAGGGAACCGGGTCCGGGGAGCTGTTTTTT. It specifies CAWGRQGTGSGELFF.

For the CDR3, the DNA is TGCGCCAGCAGCGCCCTCTCGGCGGGGTACACCGGGGAGCTGTTTTTT. It encodes CASSALSAGYTGELFF. The chain links TRBV4-1 to TRBJ2-2; possibly TRBD2 for D (6 bases). V lost 5 bases and J 3 bases, leaving 16 bases between the germline ends. Germline CDR1 and CDR2: MGHRA and YSYEKL. The CDR3 has 16 amino acids.

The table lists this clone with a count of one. The chain's CDR3 is CASSLRGTGRAEAFF. DNA for the CDR3: TGTGCCAGCAGCTTGAGGGGGACAGGGAGGGCTGAAGCTTTCTTT. V usage is TRBV5-6 and J usage is TRBJ1-1; TRBD1 aligns across 9 bases. Germline V CDR1 and CDR2: SGHDT, YYEEEE. V dropped 1 base and J dropped 6; count of bases not matched to a gene: 7. This CDR3 is built from 15 residues.

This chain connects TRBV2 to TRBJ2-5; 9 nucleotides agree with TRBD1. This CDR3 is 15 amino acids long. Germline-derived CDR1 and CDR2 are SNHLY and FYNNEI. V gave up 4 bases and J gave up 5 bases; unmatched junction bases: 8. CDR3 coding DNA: TGTGCCAGCAGTGGAACAGGGGGCAGGTCGGAGACCCAGTACTTC. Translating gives CASSGTGGRSETQYF.

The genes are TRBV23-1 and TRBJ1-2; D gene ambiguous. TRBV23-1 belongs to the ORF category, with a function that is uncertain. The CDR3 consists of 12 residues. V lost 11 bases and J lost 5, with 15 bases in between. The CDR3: CAGRGEVYGYTF. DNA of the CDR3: TGCGCCGGACGCGGGGAGGTTTATGGCTACACCTTC.

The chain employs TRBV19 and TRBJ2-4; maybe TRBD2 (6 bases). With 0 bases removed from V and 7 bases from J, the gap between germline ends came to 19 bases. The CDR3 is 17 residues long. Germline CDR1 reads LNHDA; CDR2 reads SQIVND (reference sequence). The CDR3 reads CASSIDRLRTGGNIQYF. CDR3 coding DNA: TGTGCCAGTAGTATAGATCGCTTGAGGACTGGAGGGAACATTCAGTACTTC.

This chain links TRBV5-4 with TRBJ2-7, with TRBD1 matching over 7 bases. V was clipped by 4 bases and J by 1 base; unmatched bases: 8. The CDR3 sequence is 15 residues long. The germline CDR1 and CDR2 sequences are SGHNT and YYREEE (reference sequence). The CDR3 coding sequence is TGTGCCAGCAGCCGTGGACAGGATCCTTCCTACGAGCAGTACTTC. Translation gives CASSRGQDPSYEQYF.

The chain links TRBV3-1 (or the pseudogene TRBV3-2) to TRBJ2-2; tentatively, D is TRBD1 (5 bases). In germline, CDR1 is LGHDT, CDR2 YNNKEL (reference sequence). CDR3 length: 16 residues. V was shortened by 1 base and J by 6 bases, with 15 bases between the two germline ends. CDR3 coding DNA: TGTGCCAGCAGCCAAGGGGCAGGGCCTAATGCCGGGGAGCTGTTTTTT. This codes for CASSQGAGPNAGELFF.

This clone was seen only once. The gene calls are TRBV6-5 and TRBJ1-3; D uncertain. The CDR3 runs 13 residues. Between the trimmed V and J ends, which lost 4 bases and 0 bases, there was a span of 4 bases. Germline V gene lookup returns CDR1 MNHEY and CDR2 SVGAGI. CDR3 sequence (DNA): TGTGCCAGCAGTTCCCACTCTGGAAACACCATATATTTT. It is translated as CASSSHSGNTIYF.

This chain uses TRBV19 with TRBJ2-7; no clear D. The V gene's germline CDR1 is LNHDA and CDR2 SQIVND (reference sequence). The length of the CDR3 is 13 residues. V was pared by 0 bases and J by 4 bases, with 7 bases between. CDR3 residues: CASSIDGYYEQYF. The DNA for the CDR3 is TGTGCCAGTAGTATAGATGGATATTACGAGCAGTACTTC. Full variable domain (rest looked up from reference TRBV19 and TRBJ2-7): DGGITQSPKYLFRKEGQNVTLSCEQNLNHDAMYWYRQDPGQGLRLIYYSQIVNDFQKGDIAEGYSVSREKKESFPLTVTSAQKNPTAFYLCASSIDGYYEQYFGPGTRLTVT.

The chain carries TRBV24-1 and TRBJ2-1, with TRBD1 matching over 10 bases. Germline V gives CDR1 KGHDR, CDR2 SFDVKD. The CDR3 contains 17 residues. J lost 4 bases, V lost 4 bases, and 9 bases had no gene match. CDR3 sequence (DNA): TGTGCCACCAGTGAGAGTGGGGGGACAGGGGCATACAATGAGCAGTTCTTC. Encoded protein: CATSESGGTGAYNEQFF.

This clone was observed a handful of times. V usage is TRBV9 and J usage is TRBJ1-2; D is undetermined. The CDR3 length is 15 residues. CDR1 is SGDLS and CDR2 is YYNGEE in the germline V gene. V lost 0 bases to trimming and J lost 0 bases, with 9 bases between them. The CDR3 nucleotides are TGTGCCAGCAGCGTAGGGGCGGCAGCTAACTATGGCTACACCTTC. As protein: CASSVGAAANYGYTF.

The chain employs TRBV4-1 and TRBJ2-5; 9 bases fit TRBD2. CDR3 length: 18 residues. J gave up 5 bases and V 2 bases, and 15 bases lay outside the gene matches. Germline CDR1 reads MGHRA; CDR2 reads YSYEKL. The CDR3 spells CASSQLQDGGGARETQYF. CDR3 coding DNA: TGCGCCAGCAGCCAATTACAGGATGGCGGGGGGGCCCGTGAGACCCAGTACTTC.

The CDR3 region is CASSQSAGTNYGYTF. In DNA, the CDR3 is TGTGCCAGCAGCCAGTCCGCGGGGACTAACTATGGCTACACCTTC. V and J are TRBV7-6 and TRBJ1-2; D ambiguous. Trimming pared 5 bases from V and 0 bases from J, leaving 13 bases between. Germline V gives CDR1 SGHVS, CDR2 FNYEAQ. This CDR3 is built from 15 residues.

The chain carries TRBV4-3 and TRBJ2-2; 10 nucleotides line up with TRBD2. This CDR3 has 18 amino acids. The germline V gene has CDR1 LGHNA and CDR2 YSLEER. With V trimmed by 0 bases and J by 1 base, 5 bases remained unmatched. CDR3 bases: TGCGCCAGCAGCCAAGATCCAACTAGCGGGGTGAACACCGGGGAGCTGTTTTTT. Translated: CASSQDPTSGVNTGELFF.

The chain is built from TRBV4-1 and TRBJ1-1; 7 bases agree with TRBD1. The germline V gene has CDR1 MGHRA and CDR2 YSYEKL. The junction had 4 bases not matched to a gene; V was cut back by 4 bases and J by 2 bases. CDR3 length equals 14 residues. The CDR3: CASSPRGDNTEAFF. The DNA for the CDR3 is TGCGCCAGCAGCCCCAGGGGGGATAACACTGAAGCTTTCTTT.

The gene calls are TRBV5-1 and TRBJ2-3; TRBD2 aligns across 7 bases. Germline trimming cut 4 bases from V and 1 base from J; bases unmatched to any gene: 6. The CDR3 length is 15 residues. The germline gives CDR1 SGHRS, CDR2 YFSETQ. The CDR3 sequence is CASSRRAGGTDTQYF. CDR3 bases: TGCGCCAGCAGCCGGCGCGCGGGGGGCACAGATACGCAGTATTTT. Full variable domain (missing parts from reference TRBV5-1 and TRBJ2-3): KAGVTQTPRYLIKTRGQQVTLSCSPISGHRSVSWYQQTPGQGLQFLFEYFSETQRNKGNFPGRFSGRQFSNSRSEMNVSTLELGDSALYLCASSRRAGGTDTQYFGPGTRLTVL.

In nucleotides, the CDR3 is TGTGCCACCAGTGATCCCCGGACAGGACCCCCCAGCACAGATACGCAGTATTTT. Protein product: CATSDPRTGPPSTDTQYF. This chain connects TRBV24-1 to TRBJ2-3; 7 nucleotides match TRBD1. In germline, CDR1 is KGHDR, CDR2 SFDVKD. The CDR3 has 18 amino acids. Losses at the gene ends were 3 bases for V and 0 bases for J; bases not matched to a gene: 11.

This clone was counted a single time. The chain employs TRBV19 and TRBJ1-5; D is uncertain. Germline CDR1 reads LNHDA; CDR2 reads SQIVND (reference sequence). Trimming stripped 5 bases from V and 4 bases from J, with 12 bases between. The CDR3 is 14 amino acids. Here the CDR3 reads CASSANSINQPQHF. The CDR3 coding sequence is TGTGCCAGTAGTGCCAACAGTATTAATCAGCCCCAGCATTTT.

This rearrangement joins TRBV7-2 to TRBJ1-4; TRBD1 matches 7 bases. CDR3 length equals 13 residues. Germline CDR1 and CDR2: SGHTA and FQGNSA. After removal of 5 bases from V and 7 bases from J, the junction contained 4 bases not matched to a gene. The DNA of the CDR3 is TGTGCCAGCAGCCTCTACAGGGGTGAAAAACTGTTTTTT. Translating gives CASSLYRGEKLFF. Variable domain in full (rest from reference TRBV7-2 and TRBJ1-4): GAGVSQSPSNKVTEKGKDVELRCDPISGHTALYWYRQSLGQGLEFLIYFQGNSAPDKSGLPSDRFSAERTGGSVSTLTIQRTQQEDSAVYLCASSLYRGEKLFFGSGTQLSVL.

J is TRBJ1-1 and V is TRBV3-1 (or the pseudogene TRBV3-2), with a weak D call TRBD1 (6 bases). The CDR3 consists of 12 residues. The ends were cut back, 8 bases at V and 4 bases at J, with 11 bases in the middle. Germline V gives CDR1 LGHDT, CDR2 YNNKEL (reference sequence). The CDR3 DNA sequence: TGTGCCAGCGGTACAGGGCCCACTGAAGCTTTCTTT. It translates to CASGTGPTEAFF.

The CDR3 is CASSTPRLASSEQFF. CDR3 sequence (DNA): TGTGCCAGTAGTACCCCCCGACTAGCTTCTAGTGAGCAGTTCTTC. The chain recombines TRBV19 with TRBJ2-1; 7 nucleotides match TRBD2. The CDR3 covers 15 residues. V shed 4 bases, J shed 9 bases, and the junction held 12 bases outside the gene matches. The germline CDR1 and CDR2 sequences are LNHDA and SQIVND (reference sequence).

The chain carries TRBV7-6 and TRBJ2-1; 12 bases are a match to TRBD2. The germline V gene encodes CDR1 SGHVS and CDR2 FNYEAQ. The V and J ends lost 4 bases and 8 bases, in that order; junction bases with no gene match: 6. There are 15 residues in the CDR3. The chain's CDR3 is CASSSSSGGAHEQFF. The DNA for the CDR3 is TGTGCCAGCAGCTCCTCTAGCGGGGGGGCACATGAGCAGTTCTTC.

In DNA, the CDR3 is TGTGCCAGCAGCTACCGGGGCGGGTCGGGTAGTGCCCTCGGTAACTATGGCTACACCTTC. It is translated as CASSYRGGSGSALGNYGYTF. This chain joins TRBV6-6 and TRBJ1-2; D may be TRBD1 (5 bases). The CDR3 consists of 20 residues. Looked up from germline, CDR1 is MNHNY and CDR2 is SVGAGI (reference sequence). Between the trimmed V and J ends, which lost 6 bases and 1 base, there was a span of 30 bases.

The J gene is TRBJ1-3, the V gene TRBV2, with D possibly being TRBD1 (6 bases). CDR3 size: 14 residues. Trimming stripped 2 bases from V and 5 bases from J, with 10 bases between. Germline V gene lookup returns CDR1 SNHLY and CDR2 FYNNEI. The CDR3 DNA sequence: TGTGCCAGCAGTGAATACAGGGAAAGAAACACCATATATTTT. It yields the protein CASSEYRERNTIYF.

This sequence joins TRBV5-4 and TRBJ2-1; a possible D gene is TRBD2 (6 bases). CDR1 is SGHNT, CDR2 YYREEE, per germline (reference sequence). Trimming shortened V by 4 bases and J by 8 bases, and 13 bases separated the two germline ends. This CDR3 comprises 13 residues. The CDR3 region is CASSTGLEDEQFF. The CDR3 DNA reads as TGTGCCAGCAGCACGGGACTCGAAGATGAGCAGTTCTTC.